This is a list of T cell receptor beta chains from one sample in a study of PD-1 blockade in classical Hodgkin lymphoma. Profiled with immunoSEQ multiplex PCR; TCRdb holds only in-frame clones, not every one. Here the sample spans under 60,000 clones, roughly nine tenths being singletons. Sequencing was performed on peripheral blood mononuclear cells (PBMCs), taken before the fourth cycle of nivolumab. All receptors come from a human donor with classical Hodgkin lymphoma. Both conserved end residues are part of each CDR3. Each record gives: CDR3 protein, CDR3 DNA, clone size, J gene, D gene, V gene. The D gene is left open where the match is weak. Size is stated for part of the rows, as once, few or many counts, or as a class when the clone is expanded.

cdr3_aa: CASSQSSNEKLFF; cdr3_nt: TGTGCCAGCAGCCAGAGCAGTAATGAAAAACTGTTTTTT; clone_size: few; j_call: TRBJ1-4; d_call: .; v_call: TRBV7-9
cdr3_aa: CATSGAPLWTSGSSYEQYF; cdr3_nt: TGTGCCACCAGCGGAGCCCCTCTATGGACTAGCGGGAGCTCCTACGAGCAGTACTTC; clone_size: .; j_call: TRBJ2-7; d_call: TRBD2; v_call: TRBV15
cdr3_aa: CASRAERLTDTQYF; cdr3_nt: TGTGCCAGCAGGGCGGAGAGGCTCACAGATACGCAGTATTTT; clone_size: .; j_call: TRBJ2-3; d_call: .; v_call: TRBV25-1
cdr3_aa: CASSPRVAFF; cdr3_nt: TGTGCCAGCAGCCCCCGTGTCGCTTTCTTT; clone_size: .; j_call: TRBJ1-1; d_call: .; v_call: TRBV9
cdr3_aa: CASMRGDSGNTIYF; cdr3_nt: TGTGCCAGCATGAGGGGCGACAGTGGAAACACCATATATTTT; clone_size: .; j_call: TRBJ1-3; d_call: .; v_call: TRBV6-1
cdr3_aa: CASSAVPGGAQETQYF; cdr3_nt: TGTGCCAGCAGCGCCGTTCCCGGGGGGGCCCAAGAGACCCAGTACTTC; clone_size: few; j_call: TRBJ2-5; d_call: TRBD2; v_call: TRBV9
cdr3_aa: CASSVDPSYYEQYF; cdr3_nt: TGTGCCAGCAGCGTAGACCCATCTTACTACGAGCAGTACTTC; clone_size: .; j_call: TRBJ2-7; d_call: .; v_call: TRBV9
cdr3_aa: CASSAGLAGGYEQYF; cdr3_nt: TGCGCCAGCAGCGCAGGACTAGCGGGAGGCTACGAGCAGTACTTC; clone_size: .; j_call: TRBJ2-7; d_call: TRBD2; v_call: TRBV4-1
cdr3_aa: CASSQDARRTGEQYF; cdr3_nt: TGCGCCAGCAGCCAAGATGCCCGGCGGACCGGCGAGCAGTACTTC; clone_size: once; j_call: TRBJ2-7; d_call: .; v_call: TRBV4-3
cdr3_aa: CASSLISADTQYF; cdr3_nt: TGTGCCAGCAGCTTAATTAGCGCAGATACGCAGTATTTT; clone_size: .; j_call: TRBJ2-3; d_call: .; v_call: TRBV7-3
cdr3_aa: CASSAGQGFQPQHF; cdr3_nt: TGTGCCAGCAGTGCGGGACAGGGGTTCCAGCCCCAGCATTTT; clone_size: .; j_call: TRBJ1-5; d_call: TRBD1; v_call: TRBV6-6
cdr3_aa: CASSDRGWDSPLHF; cdr3_nt: TGTGCCAGCAGTGACAGGGGATGGGATTCACCCCTCCACTTT; clone_size: few; j_call: TRBJ1-6; d_call: TRBD1; v_call: TRBV27
cdr3_aa: CASSLRGTPYEQYF; cdr3_nt: TGTGCCAGCAGCCTCAGGGGTACCCCCTACGAGCAGTACTTC; clone_size: .; j_call: TRBJ2-7; d_call: .; v_call: TRBV11-2
cdr3_aa: CASSSAGTATNPYGYTF; cdr3_nt: TGTGCCAGCAGCTCGGCCGGGACAGCGACAAACCCCTATGGCTACACCTTC; clone_size: once; j_call: TRBJ1-2; d_call: TRBD1; v_call: TRBV7-3
cdr3_aa: CASSLSRGDEKLFF; cdr3_nt: TGTGCCAGCAGCTTATCCAGGGGAGATGAAAAACTGTTTTTT; clone_size: .; j_call: TRBJ1-4; d_call: .; v_call: TRBV7-9
cdr3_aa: CASTPGTATSGYTF; cdr3_nt: TGTGCCAGCACCCCCGGGACAGCCACATCTGGCTACACCTTC; clone_size: .; j_call: TRBJ1-2; d_call: TRBD1; v_call: TRBV6-6
cdr3_aa: CASSPRGGRISGELFF; cdr3_nt: TGTGCCAGCAGCCCGCGGGGGGGCCGAATTTCCGGGGAGCTGTTTTTT; clone_size: .; j_call: TRBJ2-2; d_call: TRBD2; v_call: TRBV7-9
cdr3_aa: CASSGTGDYNEQFF; cdr3_nt: TGCGCCAGCTCGGGGACAGGGGACTACAATGAGCAGTTCTTC; clone_size: medium-sized; j_call: TRBJ2-1; d_call: TRBD1; v_call: TRBV5-1
cdr3_aa: CASRLRKDRPYTYEQYF; cdr3_nt: TGCGCCAGCAGATTAAGAAAGGACAGGCCCTACACCTACGAGCAGTACTTC; clone_size: .; j_call: TRBJ2-7; d_call: TRBD1; v_call: TRBV10-1
cdr3_aa: CSVSGTLSGRAFPDTQYF; cdr3_nt: TGCAGCGTCTCCGGGACACTCAGCGGGAGGGCCTTTCCAGATACGCAGTATTTT; clone_size: .; j_call: TRBJ2-3; d_call: TRBD2; v_call: TRBV29-1
cdr3_aa: CATRTAGINEQYF; cdr3_nt: TGTGCCACTAGGACAGCAGGAATCAACGAGCAGTACTTC; clone_size: .; j_call: TRBJ2-7; d_call: .; v_call: TRBV6-1
cdr3_aa: CASSPEQEGDTIYF; cdr3_nt: TGTGCCAGCAGTCCCGAGCAGGAGGGAGACACCATATATTTT; clone_size: few; j_call: TRBJ1-3; d_call: .; v_call: TRBV11-2
cdr3_aa: CASSQDFSGGADTQYF; cdr3_nt: TGTGCCAGCAGCCAAGATTTTAGCGGGGGGGCAGATACGCAGTATTTT; clone_size: .; j_call: TRBJ2-3; d_call: TRBD2; v_call: TRBV4-2
cdr3_aa: CASSLSSGAIEQQYF; cdr3_nt: TGTGCCAGCAGCCTCTCCTCAGGGGCGATAGAACAGCAGTACTTC; clone_size: once; j_call: TRBJ2-7; d_call: .; v_call: TRBV9
cdr3_aa: CASSESAEPIYGYTF; cdr3_nt: TGCGCCAGCAGTGAGTCCGCAGAGCCGATATATGGCTACACCTTC; clone_size: .; j_call: TRBJ1-2; d_call: .; v_call: TRBV10-2
cdr3_aa: CASSTHPGLGTNEQFF; cdr3_nt: TGCGCCAGCAGCACCCACCCAGGGTTAGGGACAAATGAGCAGTTCTTC; clone_size: .; j_call: TRBJ2-1; d_call: .; v_call: TRBV5-1
cdr3_aa: CASSPQTGLAGNEQFF; cdr3_nt: TGTGCCAGCAGCCCACAAACGGGGCTAGCGGGTAATGAGCAGTTCTTC; clone_size: few; j_call: TRBJ2-1; d_call: TRBD2; v_call: TRBV7-2
cdr3_aa: CASSFELVGYEQYF; cdr3_nt: TGTGCCAGCAGCTTCGAACTAGTAGGCTACGAGCAGTACTTC; clone_size: .; j_call: TRBJ2-7; d_call: .; v_call: TRBV11-2
cdr3_aa: CASRSGRAGGTDTQYF; cdr3_nt: TGTGCCAGCAGGAGCGGGAGGGCCGGGGGGACAGATACGCAGTATTTT; clone_size: .; j_call: TRBJ2-3; d_call: TRBD2; v_call: TRBV2
cdr3_aa: CASSQTGVTNSPLHF; cdr3_nt: TGCGCCAGCAGCCAAACAGGGGTAACTAATTCACCCCTCCACTTT; clone_size: once; j_call: TRBJ1-6; d_call: TRBD1; v_call: TRBV4-3
cdr3_aa: CASSLEGGAGANVLTF; cdr3_nt: TGTGCCAGCAGCTTAGAGGGGGGGGCCGGGGCCAACGTCCTGACTTTC; clone_size: .; j_call: TRBJ2-6; d_call: .; v_call: TRBV11-2
cdr3_aa: CASTHRRGEGGEQFF; cdr3_nt: TGTGCCAGCACCCACCGGCGGGGGGAAGGGGGTGAGCAGTTCTTC; clone_size: few; j_call: TRBJ2-1; d_call: TRBD2; v_call: TRBV27
cdr3_aa: CASSLMGTYEQYF; cdr3_nt: TGTGCCAGCAGCTTAATGGGGACCTACGAGCAGTACTTC; clone_size: .; j_call: TRBJ2-7; d_call: .; v_call: TRBV7-9
cdr3_aa: CASSLVGSGGTWEQYF; cdr3_nt: TGTGCCAGCAGCTTAGTGGGTAGCGGGGGAACGTGGGAGCAGTACTTC; clone_size: few; j_call: TRBJ2-7; d_call: TRBD2; v_call: TRBV11-2
cdr3_aa: CASSPTGVNEQFF; cdr3_nt: TGTGCCAGCAGCCCAACAGGGGTCAATGAGCAGTTCTTC; clone_size: .; j_call: TRBJ2-1; d_call: TRBD1; v_call: TRBV7-3
cdr3_aa: CATSTSAGEYIQYF; cdr3_nt: TGTGCCACCAGCACCTCCGCTGGGGAATACATTCAGTACTTC; clone_size: .; j_call: TRBJ2-4; d_call: .; v_call: TRBV15
cdr3_aa: CASSWGGMETQYF; cdr3_nt: TGCGCCAGCAGTTGGGGCGGTATGGAGACCCAGTACTTC; clone_size: .; j_call: TRBJ2-5; d_call: .; v_call: TRBV10-2
cdr3_aa: CASSQIQPQHF; cdr3_nt: TGTGCCAGCAGCCAAATTCAGCCCCAGCATTTT; clone_size: .; j_call: TRBJ1-5; d_call: .; v_call: TRBV9
cdr3_aa: CASSLDSSMSYEQYF; cdr3_nt: TGTGCCAGCAGTTTGGATAGCTCTATGTCCTACGAGCAGTACTTC; clone_size: .; j_call: TRBJ2-7; d_call: .; v_call: TRBV28
cdr3_aa: CASSRQANTYEQYF; cdr3_nt: TGTGCCAGCTCCAGACAGGCGAACACCTACGAGCAGTACTTC; clone_size: .; j_call: TRBJ2-7; d_call: .; v_call: TRBV6-6
cdr3_aa: CASSTLAGVETQYF; cdr3_nt: TGTGCCAGCAGTACCCTAGCGGGGGTTGAGACCCAGTACTTC; clone_size: .; j_call: TRBJ2-5; d_call: TRBD2; v_call: TRBV27
cdr3_aa: CATSRDHYEQYF; cdr3_nt: TGTGCCACCAGCAGGGACCATTACGAGCAGTACTTC; clone_size: once; j_call: TRBJ2-7; d_call: .; v_call: TRBV15
cdr3_aa: CASSIVSGNQPQHF; cdr3_nt: TGTGCCAGTAGTATAGTTTCTGGCAATCAGCCCCAGCATTTT; clone_size: once; j_call: TRBJ1-5; d_call: .; v_call: TRBV19
cdr3_aa: CASSQDPPGGQETQYF; cdr3_nt: TGCGCCAGCAGCCAAGATCCCCCAGGCGGTCAGGAGACCCAGTACTTC; clone_size: .; j_call: TRBJ2-5; d_call: .; v_call: TRBV4-1
cdr3_aa: CASALDRGEKLFF; cdr3_nt: TGCGCCAGCGCCCTGGACAGGGGAGAAAAACTGTTTTTT; clone_size: .; j_call: TRBJ1-4; d_call: TRBD1; v_call: TRBV5-1